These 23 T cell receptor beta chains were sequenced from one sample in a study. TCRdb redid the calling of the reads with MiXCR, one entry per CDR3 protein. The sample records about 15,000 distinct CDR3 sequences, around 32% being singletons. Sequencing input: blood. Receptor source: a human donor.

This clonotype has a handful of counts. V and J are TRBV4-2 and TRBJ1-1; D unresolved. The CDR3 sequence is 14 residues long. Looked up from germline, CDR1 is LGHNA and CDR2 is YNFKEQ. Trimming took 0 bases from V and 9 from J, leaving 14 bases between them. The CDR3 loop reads CASSQDLGIRKAFF. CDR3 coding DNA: TGTGCCAGCAGCCAAGATCTCGGGATTAGAAAAGCTTTCTTT.

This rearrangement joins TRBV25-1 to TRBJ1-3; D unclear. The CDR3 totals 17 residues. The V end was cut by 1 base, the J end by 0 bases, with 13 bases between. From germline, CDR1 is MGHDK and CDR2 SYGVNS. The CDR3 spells CASSESLGEGSGNTIYF. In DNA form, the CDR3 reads TGTGCCAGCAGTGAATCCTTGGGTGAGGGCTCTGGAAACACCATATATTTT.

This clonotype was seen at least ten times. This CDR3 reads CASSQGTGADTQYF. DNA for the CDR3: TGTGCCAGCAGCCAAGGCACGGGGGCAGATACGCAGTATTTT. J is TRBJ2-3 and V is TRBV4-2, with a tentative D call TRBD2 (6 bases). Germline V gives CDR1 LGHNA, CDR2 YNFKEQ. The CDR3 length is 14 residues. V was pared by 1 base and J by 4 bases, with 9 bases between.

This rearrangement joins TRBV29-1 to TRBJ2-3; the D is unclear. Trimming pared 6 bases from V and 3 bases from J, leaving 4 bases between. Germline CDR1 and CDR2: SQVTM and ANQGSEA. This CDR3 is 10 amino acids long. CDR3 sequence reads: CSVLTDTQYF. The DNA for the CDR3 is TGCAGCGTCCTGACAGATACGCAGTATTTT.

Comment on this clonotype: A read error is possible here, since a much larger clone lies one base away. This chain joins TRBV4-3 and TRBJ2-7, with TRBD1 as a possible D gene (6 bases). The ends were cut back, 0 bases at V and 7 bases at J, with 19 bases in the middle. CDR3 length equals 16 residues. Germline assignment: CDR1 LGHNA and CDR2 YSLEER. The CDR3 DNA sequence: TGCGCCAGCAGCCAAGATACACAGGGACGACGCAATGAGCAGTACTTC. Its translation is CASSQDTQGRRNEQYF.

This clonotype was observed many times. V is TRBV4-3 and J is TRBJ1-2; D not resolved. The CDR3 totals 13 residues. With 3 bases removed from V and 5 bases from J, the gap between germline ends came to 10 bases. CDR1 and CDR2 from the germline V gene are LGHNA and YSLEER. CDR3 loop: CASSQGYGYGYTF. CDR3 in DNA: TGCGCCAGCAGCCAGGGGTATGGATATGGCTACACCTTC.

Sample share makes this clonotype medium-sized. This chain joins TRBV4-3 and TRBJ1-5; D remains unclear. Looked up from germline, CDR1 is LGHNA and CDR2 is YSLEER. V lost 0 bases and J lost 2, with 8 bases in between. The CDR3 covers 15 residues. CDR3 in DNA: TGCGCCAGCAGCCAAGAAAGCCACGGCAATCAGCCCCAGCATTTT. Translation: CASSQESHGNQPQHF.

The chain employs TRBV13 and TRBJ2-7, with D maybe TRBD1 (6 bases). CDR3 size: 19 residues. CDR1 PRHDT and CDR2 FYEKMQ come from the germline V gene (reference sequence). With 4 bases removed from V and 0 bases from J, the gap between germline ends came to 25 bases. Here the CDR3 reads CASSSAGVSLGGFSYEQYF. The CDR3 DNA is TGTGCCAGCAGCTCCGCAGGGGTCTCGCTCGGCGGGTTCTCCTACGAGCAGTACTTC.

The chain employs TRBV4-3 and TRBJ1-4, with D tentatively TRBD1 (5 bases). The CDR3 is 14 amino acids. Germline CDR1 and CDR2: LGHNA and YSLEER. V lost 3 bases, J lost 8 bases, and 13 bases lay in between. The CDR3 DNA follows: TGCGCCAGCAGCCAGGAGCCCGGGGCCGAAAAACTGTTTTTT. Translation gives CASSQEPGAEKLFF.

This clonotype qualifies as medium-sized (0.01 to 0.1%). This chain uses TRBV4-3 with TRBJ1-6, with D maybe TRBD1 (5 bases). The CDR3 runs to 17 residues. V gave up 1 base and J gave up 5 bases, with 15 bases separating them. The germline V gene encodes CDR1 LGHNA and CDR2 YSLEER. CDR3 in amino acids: CASSQVAGGANNSPLHF. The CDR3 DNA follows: TGCGCCAGCAGCCAAGTCGCCGGAGGGGCGAATAATTCACCCCTCCACTTT.

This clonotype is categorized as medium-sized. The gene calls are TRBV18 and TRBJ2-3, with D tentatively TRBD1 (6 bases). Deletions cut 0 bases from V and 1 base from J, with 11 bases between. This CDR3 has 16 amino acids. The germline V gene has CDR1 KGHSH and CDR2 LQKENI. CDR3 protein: CASSPPGAQGTDTQYF. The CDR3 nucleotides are TGTGCCAGCTCACCACCGGGGGCGCAAGGCACAGATACGCAGTATTTT.

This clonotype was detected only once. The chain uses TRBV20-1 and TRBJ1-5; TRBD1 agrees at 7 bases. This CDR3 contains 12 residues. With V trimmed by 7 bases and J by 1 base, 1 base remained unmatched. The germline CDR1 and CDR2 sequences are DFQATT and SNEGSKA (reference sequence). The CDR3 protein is CSVQGSNQPQHF. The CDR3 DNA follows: TGCAGTGTACAGGGGAGCAATCAGCCCCAGCATTTT.

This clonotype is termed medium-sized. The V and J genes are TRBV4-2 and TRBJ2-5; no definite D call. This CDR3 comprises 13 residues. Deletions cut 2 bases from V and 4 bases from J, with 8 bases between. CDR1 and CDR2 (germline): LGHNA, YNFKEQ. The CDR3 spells CASSQSSGETQYF. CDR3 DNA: TGTGCCAGCAGCCAATCCTCAGGAGAGACCCAGTACTTC.

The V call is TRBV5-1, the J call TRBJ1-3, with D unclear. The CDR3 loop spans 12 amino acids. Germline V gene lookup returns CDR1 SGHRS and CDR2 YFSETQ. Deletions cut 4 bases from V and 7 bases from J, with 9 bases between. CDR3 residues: CASSLGRNTIYF. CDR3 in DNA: TGCGCCAGCAGCCTGGGGAGGAACACCATATATTTT.

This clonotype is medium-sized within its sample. This CDR3 reads CASSRLAGSYNEQFF. The CDR3, as DNA: TGTGCCAGCAGCCGACTAGCGGGAAGCTACAATGAGCAGTTCTTC. The chain joins TRBV14 to TRBJ2-1; 11 bases line up with TRBD2. From germline, CDR1 is SGHDN and CDR2 FVKESK. This CDR3 has 15 residues. J lost 3 bases, V lost 4 bases, and 2 bases had no gene match.

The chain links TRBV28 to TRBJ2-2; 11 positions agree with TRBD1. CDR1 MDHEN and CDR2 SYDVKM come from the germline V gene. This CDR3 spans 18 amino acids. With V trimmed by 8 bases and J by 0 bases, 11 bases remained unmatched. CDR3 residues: CASVKDRGPSSNTGELFF. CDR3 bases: TGTGCCAGCGTTAAGGACAGGGGGCCTTCTTCGAACACCGGGGAGCTGTTTTTT.

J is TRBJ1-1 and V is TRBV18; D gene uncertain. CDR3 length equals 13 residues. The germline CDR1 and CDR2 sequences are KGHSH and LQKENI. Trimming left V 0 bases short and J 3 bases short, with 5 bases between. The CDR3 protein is CASSPPEDTEAFF. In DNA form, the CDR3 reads TGTGCCAGCTCACCACCAGAGGACACTGAAGCTTTCTTT.

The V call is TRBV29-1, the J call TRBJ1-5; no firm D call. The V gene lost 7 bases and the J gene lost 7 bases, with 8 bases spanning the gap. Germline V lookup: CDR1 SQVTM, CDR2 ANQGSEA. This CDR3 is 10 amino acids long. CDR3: CSGGGQPQHF. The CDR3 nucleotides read TGCAGCGGGGGAGGCCAGCCCCAGCATTTT.

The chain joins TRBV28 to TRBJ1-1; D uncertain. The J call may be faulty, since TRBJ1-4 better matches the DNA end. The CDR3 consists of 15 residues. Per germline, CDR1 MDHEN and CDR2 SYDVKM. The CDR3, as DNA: TGTGCCAGCAGTTCCGCATGGGGAACTAATGAAAAACTGTTTTTT. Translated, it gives CASSSAWGTNEKLFF.

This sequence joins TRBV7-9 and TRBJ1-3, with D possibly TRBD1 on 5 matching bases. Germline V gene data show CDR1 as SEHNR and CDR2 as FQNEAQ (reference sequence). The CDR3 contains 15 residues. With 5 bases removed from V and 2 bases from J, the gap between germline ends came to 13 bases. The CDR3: CASSQGQGAGNTIYF. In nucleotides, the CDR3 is TGTGCCAGCAGCCAAGGTCAGGGCGCTGGAAACACCATATATTTT.

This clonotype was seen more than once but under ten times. This CDR3 reads CASSQERGRGSNEQFF. Here the CDR3 DNA reads TGTGCCAGCAGCCAAGAGAGGGGGCGGGGGTCCAATGAGCAGTTCTTC. The genes are TRBV14 and TRBJ2-1; D might be TRBD1 or TRBD2, each matching 7 bases. The CDR3 spans 16 residues. The germline V gene encodes CDR1 SGHDN and CDR2 FVKESK. Between the trimmed V and J ends, which lost 0 bases and 6 bases, there was a span of 15 bases.

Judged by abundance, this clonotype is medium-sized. The CDR3 sequence: CASSQDRAMPLHF. CDR3 sequence (DNA): TGCGCCAGCAGCCAAGATCGAGCGATGCCCCTCCACTTT. This rearrangement joins TRBV4-3 to TRBJ1-6; D is ambiguous. V gave up 0 bases and J gave up 13 bases, with 10 bases separating them. The germline V gene encodes CDR1 LGHNA and CDR2 YSLEER. The length of the CDR3 is 13 residues.

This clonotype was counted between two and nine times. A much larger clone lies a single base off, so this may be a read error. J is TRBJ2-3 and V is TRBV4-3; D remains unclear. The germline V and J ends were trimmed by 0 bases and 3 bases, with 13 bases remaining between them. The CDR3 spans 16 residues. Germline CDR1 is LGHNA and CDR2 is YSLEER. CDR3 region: CASSQEGKPFTDTQYF. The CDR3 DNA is TGCGCCAGCAGCCAAGAGGGGAAACCCTTTACAGATACGCAGTATTTT.